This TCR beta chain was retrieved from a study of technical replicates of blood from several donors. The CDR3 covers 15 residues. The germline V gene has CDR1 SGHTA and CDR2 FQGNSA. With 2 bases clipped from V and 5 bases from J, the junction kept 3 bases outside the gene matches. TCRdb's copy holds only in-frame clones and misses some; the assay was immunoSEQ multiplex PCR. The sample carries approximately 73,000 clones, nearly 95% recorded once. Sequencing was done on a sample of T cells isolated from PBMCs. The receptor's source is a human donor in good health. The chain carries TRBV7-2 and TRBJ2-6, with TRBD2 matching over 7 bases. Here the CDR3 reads CASSLPTSWANVLTF. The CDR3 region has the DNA TGTGCCAGCAGCTTACCGACTAGCTGGGCCAACGTCCTGACTTTC.